This T cell receptor beta chain was identified during a study of blood T cell repertoires in COVID-19. Study context: Samples came from the United States, Italy and Spain, spanning acute and convalescent COVID-19. In each case, the material was cDNA or gDNA derived from T cells, B-cell-depleted T cells, or PBMCs.

Generated by immunoSEQ multiplex PCR, the TCRdb table keeps only in-frame clones and is missing some. Among roughly 30,000 clones, around 90% were seen once, and the ten largest hold less than 3.5%. The J segment lost 1 base and the V segment lost 1 base, leaving 7 bases of the junction unmatched. Germline CDR1 is MGHRA and CDR2 is YSYEKL. There are 17 residues in the CDR3. The chain employs TRBV4-1 and TRBJ2-3; 8 bases are shared with TRBD2. Sequencing was performed on peripheral blood. This clonotype originated in a human donor in a cohort sampled during active COVID-19. CDR3 region: CASSQGGLASRTDTQYF. Here the CDR3 DNA reads TGCGCCAGCAGCCAAGGAGGACTAGCCTCGCGCACAGATACGCAGTATTTT.